The subject of this entry is one T cell receptor (beta chain). The entry originates in a study of T cells after somatic rescue of genetic block. TCRdb keeps only in-frame clones here, not all; method: immunoSEQ multiplex PCR. The table lists under 7,500 clones, about 80% of them singletons. V gave up 0 bases and J gave up 9 bases; unmatched junction bases: 7. The CDR3 totals 16 residues. Germline values: CDR1 KGHSH, CDR2 LQKENI. The chain employs TRBV18 and TRBJ2-1; 11 nucleotides line up with TRBD2. This clonotype was obtained from a boy between 10 and 17 years old. The sample taken for sequencing was peripheral blood mononuclear cells (PBMCs). CDR3 nucleotide sequence: TGTGCCAGCTCACCACCTAGCGGGGGGGCGTCGGGTGAGCAGTTCTTC. Its translation is CASSPPSGGASGEQFF.